Presented here are 32 T cell receptor beta chains from one specimen sequenced in a study of T cell responses to AZD1222 COVID-19 vaccine. Only in-frame clones appear in the TCRdb table, and some are missing; sequencing was by immunoSEQ multiplex PCR. Of around 260,000 clones in the sample, just over 90% were seen once. Sample: peripheral blood, taken on day 0 of AZD1222 vaccination. These TCRs come from an adult in good health.

The V call is TRBV6-2 or TRBV6-3, the J call TRBJ2-7; 7 bases are shared with TRBD2. Germline V lookup: CDR1 MNHEY, CDR2 SVGEGT. Trimming at V came to 4 bases and at J to 3 bases, leaving 9 bases not matched to a gene. The CDR3 length is 15 residues. CDR3 region: CASSSPSGNVYEQYF. The CDR3 region has the DNA TGTGCCAGCAGTTCCCCCAGCGGGAACGTCTACGAGCAGTACTTC.

This clone showed up just once. V usage is TRBV7-9 and J usage is TRBJ1-3; D is unclear. Trimming shortened V by 6 bases and J by 0 bases, and 6 bases separated the two germline ends. The CDR3 consists of 13 residues. Germline CDR1 is SEHNR and CDR2 is FQNEAQ (reference sequence). CDR3 protein: CASRQSSGNTIYF. In DNA, the CDR3 is TGTGCCAGCAGACAAAGCTCTGGAAACACCATATATTTT. Filled out from reference TRBV7-9 and TRBJ1-3, the complete variable domain reads DTGVSQNPRHKITKRGQNVTFRCDPISEHNRLYWYRQTLGQGPEFLTYFQNEAQLEKSRLLSDRFSAERPKGSFSTLEIQRTEQGDSAMYLCASRQSSGNTIYFGEGSWLTVV.

This sequence joins TRBV24-1 and TRBJ1-4; tentative D call: TRBD1 (6 bases). Trimming removed 11 bases at V and 7 bases at J, with 31 bases between. The germline V gene has CDR1 KGHDR and CDR2 SFDVKD. The CDR3 length is 18 residues. The CDR3, as DNA: TGTGCCATTTCCCCCACCGGGACACCAACCGCCGGGCGTGAAAAACTGTTTTTT. Residues: CAISPTGTPTAGREKLFF.

The V gene is TRBV10-2, the J gene TRBJ2-5; D call uncertain. The CDR3 length is 12 residues. Trimming left V 6 bases short and J 2 bases short, with 7 bases between. Germline lookup yields CDR1 WSHSY and CDR2 SAAADI. DNA of the CDR3: TGCGCCAGCAGGCGCAGGCAAGAGACCCAGTACTTC. It is translated as CASRRRQETQYF.

This clone was found once. The rearrangement links TRBV29-1 to TRBJ1-6; tentatively, D is TRBD1 (6 bases). V lost 5 bases and J 5 bases, leaving 10 bases between the germline ends. From germline, CDR1 is SQVTM and CDR2 ANQGSEA. This CDR3 is 13 amino acids long. This CDR3 reads CSVLDSDNSPLHF. The CDR3 coding sequence is TGCAGCGTTTTGGACAGCGATAATTCACCCCTCCACTTT.

This chain uses TRBV7-2 with TRBJ1-2; D may be TRBD1 (6 bases). V was pared by 1 base and J by 1 base, with 16 bases between. Per germline, CDR1 SGHTA and CDR2 FQGNSA. CDR3 length equals 17 residues. CDR3 residues: CASSLVIGGALNYGYTF. The CDR3, as DNA: TGTGCCAGCAGCTTAGTCATTGGGGGGGCTCTTAACTATGGCTACACCTTC.

This clone was seen once. The chain combines TRBV11-1 with TRBJ2-7, with D unclear. CDR3 size: 12 residues. V shed 2 bases and J shed 2 bases, with 4 bases lying between them. CDR1 is SGHAT and CDR2 is FQDESV in the germline V gene (reference sequence). The CDR3 nucleotides are TGTGCCAGCAGCTTAACGACCTACGAGCAGTACTTC. It specifies CASSLTTYEQYF. Drawing the rest from reference TRBV11-1 and TRBJ2-7, the complete variable domain is EAEVAQSPRYKITEKSQAVAFWCDPISGHATLYWYRQILGQGPELLVQFQDESVVDDSQLPKDRFSAERLKGVDSTLKIQPAELGDSAMYLCASSLTTYEQYFGPGTRLTVT.

The CDR3 protein is CASSYESGTEAFF. DNA of the CDR3: TGTGCCAGCAGTTACGAGTCGGGCACTGAAGCTTTCTTT. This rearrangement joins TRBV11-3 to TRBJ1-1; D is uncertain. Trimming took 6 bases from V and 4 from J, leaving 12 bases between them. The CDR3 totals 13 residues. Germline V gene data show CDR1 as SGHNT and CDR2 as YENEEA.

This sequence joins TRBV7-2 and TRBJ2-3; no definite D call. Trimming took off 2 bases at V and 5 bases at J, with 5 bases between the two ends. The CDR3 consists of 12 residues. Germline CDR1 is SGHTA and CDR2 is FQGNSA. The CDR3 loop reads CASSLSRDTQYF. The CDR3 region has the DNA TGTGCCAGCAGCTTAAGTCGAGATACGCAGTATTTT.

This clone came up once. The chain links TRBV5-6 to TRBJ2-5; a possible D gene is TRBD1 (6 bases). Germline CDR1 reads SGHDT; CDR2 reads YYEEEE. Trimming cost V 4 bases and J 0 bases, with 13 bases left between them. CDR3 length equals 15 residues. CDR3 sequence reads: CASSLRTAYQETQYF. The DNA of the CDR3 is TGTGCCAGCAGCCTAAGGACAGCGTACCAAGAGACCCAGTACTTC.

Note on this clone: The identical CDR3 is also encoded by other nucleotide sequences in the sample. The CDR3 protein is CASSIRDSNQPQHF. CDR3 DNA sequence: TGTGCCAGTAGTATCCGGGACAGCAATCAGCCCCAGCATTTT. The rearrangement joins TRBV19 to TRBJ1-5; tentative D call: TRBD1 (5 bases). CDR1 and CDR2 from the germline V gene are LNHDA and SQIVND (reference sequence). The V and J ends lost 3 bases and 1 base respectively, with 7 bases between them. The CDR3 runs to 14 residues.

The chain joins TRBV7-2 to TRBJ2-7; 7 positions agree with TRBD2. The CDR3 contains 15 residues. With V trimmed by 5 bases and J by 3 bases, 10 bases remained unmatched. Germline CDR1 and CDR2: SGHTA and FQGNSA. CDR3 residues: CASSPAAGENYEQYF. For the CDR3, the DNA is TGTGCCAGCAGCCCGGCGGCGGGAGAAAACTACGAGCAGTACTTC. The full variable domain, rest sourced from reference TRBV7-2 and TRBJ2-7, is GAGVSQSPSNKVTEKGKDVELRCDPISGHTALYWYRQSLGQGLEFLIYFQGNSAPDKSGLPSDRFSAERTGGSVSTLTIQRTQQEDSAVYLCASSPAAGENYEQYFGPGTRLTVT.

This clone was found once. The genes are TRBV3-1 (or the pseudogene TRBV3-2) and TRBJ2-7; TRBD1 might be the D (5 bases). In germline, CDR1 is LGHDT, CDR2 YNNKEL (reference sequence). V lost 1 base and J 4 bases, leaving 11 bases between the germline ends. This CDR3 is built from 14 residues. This chain's CDR3 is CASSQGRVLYEQYF. DNA for the CDR3: TGTGCCAGCAGCCAAGGCAGGGTATTATACGAGCAGTACTTC.

CDR3 amino acids: CASSFGGGGSNTDTQYF. In DNA, the CDR3 is TGCGCCAGCAGCTTTGGGGGAGGGGGATCCAACACAGATACGCAGTATTTT. V is TRBV5-1 and J is TRBJ2-3; D is perhaps TRBD2 (7 bases). CDR1 is SGHRS, CDR2 YFSETQ, per germline. V was clipped by 2 bases and J by 2 bases, with 18 bases between them. This CDR3 has 17 residues.

J is TRBJ1-1 and V is TRBV5-1, with a tentative D call TRBD1 (5 bases). The CDR3 extends over 14 amino acids. V was shortened by 3 bases and J by 1 base, with 10 bases between the two germline ends. Germline V gene sequence: CDR1 SGHRS, CDR2 YFSETQ. The CDR3 loop is CASSSRVENTEAFF. The CDR3 nucleotides read TGCGCCAGCAGCTCCAGGGTGGAGAACACTGAAGCTTTCTTT.

The CDR3 bases are TGTGCCAGCAGCTTAGAAGCGGGGGGGGTCAATGAGCAGTTCTTC. This translates into CASSLEAGGVNEQFF. The chain has TRBV11-3 and TRBJ2-1; 10 nucleotides match TRBD2. Germline loops: CDR1 SGHNT, CDR2 YENEEA. The CDR3 is made up of 15 amino acids. V shed 0 bases, J shed 6 bases, and the junction held 2 bases outside the gene matches.

Only one count was recorded for this clone. This rearrangement joins TRBV27 to TRBJ1-5; 8 bases are shared with TRBD1. J was trimmed by 3 bases and V by 3 bases; bases with no gene match: 13. Looked up from germline, CDR1 is MNHEY and CDR2 is SMNVEV (reference sequence). CDR3 length: 18 amino acids. CDR3 coding DNA: TGTGCCAGCAGTTTCGGGGGCAGGGGGCAGGCAGTCAATCAGCCCCAGCATTTT. This encodes CASSFGGRGQAVNQPQHF.

There are a few counts of this clone. The V gene is TRBV27, the J gene TRBJ1-1; no clear D gene. Germline values: CDR1 MNHEY, CDR2 SMNVEV (reference sequence). Trimming stripped 3 bases from V and 4 bases from J, with 12 bases between. CDR3 length: 14 residues. The CDR3 DNA reads TGTGCCAGCAGTTTCAGGCGTGTGGGCACTGAAGCTTTCTTT. Translated, it gives CASSFRRVGTEAFF.

The V gene is TRBV6-5, the J gene TRBJ2-5; D gene unclear. Trimming cost V 2 bases and J 2 bases, with 6 bases left between them. CDR3 length: 13 amino acids. The germline gives CDR1 MNHEY, CDR2 SVGAGI. This CDR3 reads CASSYGLQETQYF. For the CDR3, the DNA is TGTGCCAGCAGTTACGGTCTTCAAGAGACCCAGTACTTC.

This chain uses TRBV7-3 with TRBJ1-1; D gene uncertain. The CDR3 length is 14 residues. V shed 2 bases and J shed 3 bases, with 10 bases lying between them. Germline-derived CDR1 and CDR2 are SGHTA and FQGTGA. Written as DNA, the CDR3 is TGTGCCAGCAGCTTAGATGGCAGTGACACTGAAGCTTTCTTT. The encoded protein is CASSLDGSDTEAFF. Looking up the rest from reference TRBV7-3 and TRBJ1-1 gives the full variable domain: GAGVSQTPSNKVTEKGKYVELRCDPISGHTALYWYRQSLGQGPEFLIYFQGTGAADDSGLPNDRFFAVRPEGSVSTLKIQRTERGDSAVYLCASSLDGSDTEAFFGQGTRLTVV.

The V gene is TRBV3-1 (or the pseudogene TRBV3-2), the J gene TRBJ1-1; D remains unclear. The germline CDR1 and CDR2 sequences are LGHDT and YNNKEL (reference sequence). Trimming removed 5 bases from V and 2 bases from J, with 6 bases in between. The CDR3 loop spans 12 amino acids. In nucleotides, the CDR3 is TGTGCCAGCAGCATACTAAACACTGAAGCTTTCTTT. Protein product: CASSILNTEAFF.

The rearrangement joins TRBV5-1 to TRBJ1-5, with D maybe TRBD1 (5 bases). Germline values: CDR1 SGHRS, CDR2 YFSETQ. Trimming pared 4 bases from V and 7 bases from J, leaving 12 bases between. CDR3 length: 13 residues. CDR3 residues: CASSTVPGQPQHF. CDR3 in DNA: TGCGCCAGCAGCACCGTCCCAGGGCAGCCCCAGCATTTT.

The chain is built from TRBV18 and TRBJ1-6; D gene uncertain. This CDR3 comprises 15 residues. Trimming cost V 2 bases and J 4 bases, with 9 bases left between them. Germline V gene sequence: CDR1 KGHSH, CDR2 LQKENI. CDR3 protein: CASSPEEDYNSPLHF. CDR3 sequence (DNA): TGTGCCAGCTCACCAGAGGAAGATTATAATTCACCCCTCCACTTT. Full variable domain (missing parts from reference TRBV18 and TRBJ1-6): NAGVMQNPRHLVRRRGQEARLRCSPMKGHSHVYWYRQLPEEGLKFMVYLQKENIIDESGMPKERFSAEFPKEGPSILRIQQVVRGDSAAYFCASSPEEDYNSPLHFGNGTRLTVT.

The genes are TRBV19 and TRBJ2-7; possibly TRBD1 for D (5 bases). Germline assignment: CDR1 LNHDA and CDR2 SQIVND (reference sequence). V lost 6 bases and J 0 bases, leaving 12 bases between the germline ends. The CDR3 consists of 14 residues. As DNA, the CDR3 is TGTGCCAGTAGGAGACAGACATCCTCCTACGAGCAGTACTTC. It is translated as CASRRQTSSYEQYF.

The rearrangement joins TRBV5-1 to TRBJ2-1, with D maybe TRBD1 (6 bases). The ends were cut back, 0 bases at V and 0 bases at J, with 10 bases in the middle. Germline CDR1 is SGHRS and CDR2 is YFSETQ. The CDR3 runs to 16 residues. CDR3 residues: CASSLDGGLSYNEQFF. The DNA of the CDR3 is TGCGCCAGCAGCTTGGATGGGGGCCTCTCCTACAATGAGCAGTTCTTC.

This chain uses TRBV15 with TRBJ1-1; no reliable D call. Germline CDR1 is LNHNV and CDR2 is YYDKDF (reference sequence). V lost 4 bases and J 7 bases, leaving 10 bases between the germline ends. This CDR3 contains 12 residues. CDR3 nucleotide sequence: TGTGCCACCAGCACGATTCACGGTGAAGCTTTCTTT. Translation: CATSTIHGEAFF.

V gene TRBV20-1 combines with J gene TRBJ2-5, with D possibly being TRBD2 (5 bases). The V gene's germline CDR1 is DFQATT and CDR2 SNEGSKA (reference sequence). This CDR3 has 11 residues. Trimming took 7 bases from V and 4 from J, leaving 10 bases between them. For the CDR3, the DNA is TGCAGTGTGCGACGGGGAGAGACCCAGTACTTC. Its translation is CSVRRGETQYF.

The J gene is TRBJ1-1, the V gene TRBV2, with TRBD1 identical over 8 bases. Germline V CDR1 and CDR2: SNHLY, FYNNEI. The CDR3 covers 13 residues. V shed 8 bases, J shed 11 bases, and the junction held 13 bases outside the gene matches. DNA for the CDR3: TGTGCCAGCCAAAACCGACAGGGGATAACGGCTTTCTTT. Protein product: CASQNRQGITAFF.

The chain couples TRBV30 to TRBJ2-2, with D maybe TRBD1 (5 bases). Germline-derived CDR1 and CDR2 are GTSNPN and SVGIG (reference sequence). The V end lost 0 bases, the J end lost 0 bases, and 8 bases lay between the germline ends. CDR3 length: 15 amino acids. CDR3 in DNA: TGTGCCTGGAGTGTGGACAATACGAACACCGGGGAGCTGTTTTTT. Its translation is CAWSVDNTNTGELFF.

This chain connects TRBV5-1 to TRBJ2-1; 9 positions match TRBD1. CDR1 and CDR2 (germline): SGHRS, YFSETQ. The CDR3 spans 15 residues. Germline trimming cut 0 bases from V and 6 bases from J; bases unmatched to any gene: 4. The CDR3 sequence: CASSLAGTGSNEQFF. DNA of the CDR3: TGCGCCAGCAGCTTGGCCGGGACAGGGTCCAATGAGCAGTTCTTC.

V usage is TRBV2 and J usage is TRBJ2-7, with a possible D match to TRBD2 (6 bases). The CDR3 runs 15 residues. V was cut by 1 base and J by 6 bases, with 16 bases left in between. CDR1 SNHLY and CDR2 FYNNEI come from the germline V gene. This CDR3 is CASSEGFGGKGEQYF. The CDR3 nucleotides read TGTGCCAGCAGTGAAGGTTTTGGCGGGAAAGGCGAGCAGTACTTC.

CDR3 nucleotides: TGTGCCACCAGTGATTTCGGGGGAGGTGAGCAGTTCTTC. Translated: CATSDFGGGEQFF. V usage is TRBV24-1 and J usage is TRBJ2-1; perhaps TRBD2 as D (6 bases). Between the trimmed V and J ends, which lost 1 base and 9 bases, there was a span of 9 bases. The CDR3 contains 13 residues. Germline CDR1 and CDR2: KGHDR and SFDVKD.